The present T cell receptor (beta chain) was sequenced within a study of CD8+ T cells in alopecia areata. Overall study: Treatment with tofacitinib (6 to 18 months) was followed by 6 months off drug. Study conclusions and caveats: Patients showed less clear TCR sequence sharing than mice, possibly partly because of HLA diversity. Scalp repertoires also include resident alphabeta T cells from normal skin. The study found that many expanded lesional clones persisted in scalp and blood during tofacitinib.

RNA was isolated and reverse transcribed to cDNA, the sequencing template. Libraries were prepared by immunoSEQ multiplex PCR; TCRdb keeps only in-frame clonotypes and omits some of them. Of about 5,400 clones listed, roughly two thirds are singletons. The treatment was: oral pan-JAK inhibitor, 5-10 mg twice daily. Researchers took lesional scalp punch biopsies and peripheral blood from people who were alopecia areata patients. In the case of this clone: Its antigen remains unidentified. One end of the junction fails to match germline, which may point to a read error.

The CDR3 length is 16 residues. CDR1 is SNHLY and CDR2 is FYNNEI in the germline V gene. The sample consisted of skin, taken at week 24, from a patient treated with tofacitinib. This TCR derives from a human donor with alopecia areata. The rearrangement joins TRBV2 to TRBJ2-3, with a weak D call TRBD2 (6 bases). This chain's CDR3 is CASREGRERSTDTQYF. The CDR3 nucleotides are TGTGCCAGCAGGGAAGGACGGGAGAGATCCACAGATACGCAGTATTTT.